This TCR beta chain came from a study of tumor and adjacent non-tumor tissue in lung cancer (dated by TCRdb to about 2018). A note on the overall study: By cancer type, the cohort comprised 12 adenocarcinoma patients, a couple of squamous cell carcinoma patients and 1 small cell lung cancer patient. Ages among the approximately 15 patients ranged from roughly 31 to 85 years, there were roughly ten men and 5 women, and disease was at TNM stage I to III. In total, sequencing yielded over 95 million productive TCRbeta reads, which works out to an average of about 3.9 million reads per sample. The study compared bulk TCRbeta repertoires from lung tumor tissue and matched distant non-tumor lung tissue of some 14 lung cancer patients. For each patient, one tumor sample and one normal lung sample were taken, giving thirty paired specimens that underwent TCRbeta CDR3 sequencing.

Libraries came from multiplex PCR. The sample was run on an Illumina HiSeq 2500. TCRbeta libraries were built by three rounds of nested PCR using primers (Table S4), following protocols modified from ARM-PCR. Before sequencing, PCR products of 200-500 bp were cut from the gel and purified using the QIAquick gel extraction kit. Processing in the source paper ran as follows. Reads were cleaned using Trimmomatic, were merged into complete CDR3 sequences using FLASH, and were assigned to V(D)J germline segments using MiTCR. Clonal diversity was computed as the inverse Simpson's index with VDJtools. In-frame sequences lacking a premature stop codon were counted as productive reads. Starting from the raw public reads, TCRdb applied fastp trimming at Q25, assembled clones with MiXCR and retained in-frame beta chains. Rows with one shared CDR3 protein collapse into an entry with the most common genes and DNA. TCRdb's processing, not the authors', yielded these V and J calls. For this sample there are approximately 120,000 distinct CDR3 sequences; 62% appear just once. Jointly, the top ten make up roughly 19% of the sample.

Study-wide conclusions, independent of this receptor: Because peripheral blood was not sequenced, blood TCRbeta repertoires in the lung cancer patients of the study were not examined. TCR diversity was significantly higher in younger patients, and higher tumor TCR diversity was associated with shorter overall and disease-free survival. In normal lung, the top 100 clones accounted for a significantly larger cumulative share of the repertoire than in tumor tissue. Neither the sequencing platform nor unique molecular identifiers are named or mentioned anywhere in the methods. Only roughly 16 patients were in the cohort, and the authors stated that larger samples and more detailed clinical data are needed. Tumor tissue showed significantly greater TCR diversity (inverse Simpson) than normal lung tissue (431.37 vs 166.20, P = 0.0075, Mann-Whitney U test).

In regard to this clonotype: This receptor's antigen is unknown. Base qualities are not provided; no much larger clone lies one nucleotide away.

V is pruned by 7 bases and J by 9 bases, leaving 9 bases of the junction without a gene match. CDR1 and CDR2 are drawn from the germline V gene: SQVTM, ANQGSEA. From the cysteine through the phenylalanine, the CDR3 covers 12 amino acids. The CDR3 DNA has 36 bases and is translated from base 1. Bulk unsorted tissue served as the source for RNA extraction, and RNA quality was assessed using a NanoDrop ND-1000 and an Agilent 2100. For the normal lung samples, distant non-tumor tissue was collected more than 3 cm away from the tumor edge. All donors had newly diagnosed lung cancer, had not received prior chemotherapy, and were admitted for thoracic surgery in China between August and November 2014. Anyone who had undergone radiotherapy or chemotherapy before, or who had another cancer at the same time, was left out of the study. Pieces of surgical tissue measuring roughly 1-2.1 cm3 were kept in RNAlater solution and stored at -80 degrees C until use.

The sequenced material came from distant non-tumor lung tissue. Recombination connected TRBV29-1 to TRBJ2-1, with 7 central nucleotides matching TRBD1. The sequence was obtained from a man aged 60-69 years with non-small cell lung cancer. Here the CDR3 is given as CSAIRGSSEQFF. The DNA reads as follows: TGCAGCGCTATCAGGGGGTCAAGTGAGCAGTTCTTC.